The 15 T cell receptor beta chains below all came from one sample that was sequenced in a study of regulatory T cells in long-lasting Graves disease. For TCR beta, libraries came from iRepertoire HTBI primers and Arm-PCR of CDR3 regions. TCRdb reprocessed the multiplex PCR reads with MiXCR, giving one entry per CDR3 protein. The table includes around 500,000 distinct CDR3 sequences, 9.5% to 15% detected once. The time point was: newly diagnosed GD, antithyroid drugs for less than 3 months. RNA isolated from PBMCs was used to make the TCR library. Another study also made use of these data, one on T cells in Graves' hyperthyroidism and ophthalmopathy.

This specimen consisted of peripheral blood mononuclear cells (PBMCs), obtained at new diagnosis, from a patient treated with antithyroid drugs. Every receptor here comes from a young woman with Graves disease.

The chain joins TRBV20-1 to TRBJ2-2; 7 bases line up with TRBD2. Trimming removed 0 bases from V and 5 bases from J; junction bases left unmatched: 3. Germline CDR1 is DFQATT and CDR2 is SNEGSKA (reference sequence). The CDR3 extends over 14 amino acids. CDR3 sequence (DNA): TGCAGTGCTAGAGATACGGGGGGAACCGGGGAGCTGTTTTTT. As protein: CSARDTGGTGELFF.

The sample holds many counts of this clonotype. V and J are TRBV30 and TRBJ2-2; D ambiguous. Per germline, CDR1 GTSNPN and CDR2 SVGIG (reference sequence). V dropped 0 bases and J dropped 6 bases, with 8 bases sitting between them. The CDR3 has 13 residues. The CDR3 nucleotides read TGTGCCTGGAGTGTACTAAGGCCCGGGGAGCTGTTTTTT. Translated, it gives CAWSVLRPGELFF.

In its sample, this clonotype was seen many times. The J gene is TRBJ2-1, the V gene TRBV12-3 or TRBV12-4, with D possibly TRBD2 on 6 matching bases. V dropped 6 bases and J dropped 5 bases, with 17 bases sitting between them. This CDR3 contains 15 residues. The CDR3 protein is CASSTPLKRDNEQFF. The DNA of the CDR3 is TGTGCCAGCAGCACTCCTTTGAAGCGGGACAATGAGCAGTTCTTC.

For this clonotype: A far larger clone is only one base removed, so a read error is likely. The gene calls are TRBV27 and TRBJ2-2; a possible D gene is TRBD2 (6 bases). Trimming pared 6 bases from V and 1 base from J, leaving 24 bases between. The CDR3 totals 19 residues. The V gene's germline CDR1 is MNHEY and CDR2 SMNVEV (reference sequence). The CDR3 region has the DNA TGTGCCAGCAGGGGATTAACTAGCCAGCTGATCATGAACACCGGGGAGCTGTTTTTT. Amino acids: CASRGLTSQLIMNTGELFF.

This clonotype was seen many times. The chain is built from TRBV6-1 and TRBJ2-7; a possible D gene is TRBD2 (6 bases). The CDR3 has 15 residues. Germline V CDR1 and CDR2: MNHNS, SASEGT. Trimming left V 7 bases short and J 3 bases short, with 19 bases between. CDR3 amino acids: CASKAERVSFYEQYF. For the CDR3, the DNA is TGTGCCAGCAAGGCCGAGCGGGTTTCCTTCTACGAGCAGTACTTC.

This clonotype was seen repeatedly, ten times or more. The V call is TRBV7-2, the J call TRBJ1-6; tentative D call: TRBD1 (5 bases). This CDR3 region has 17 residues. Germline CDR1 SGHTA, CDR2 FQGNSA. Deletions cut 1 base from V and 8 bases from J, with 18 bases between. The CDR3 region has the DNA TGTGCCAGCAGCTTAGTCGCCAGGGCGGTCGCAGATTCACCCCTCCACTTT. As protein: CASSLVARAVADSPLHF.

Points on this clonotype: This may come from a read error, since a much larger clone is one base off. This chain links TRBV2 with TRBJ2-5; perhaps TRBD1 as D (6 bases). CDR3 length equals 13 residues. Germline V gene sequence: CDR1 SNHLY, CDR2 FYNNEI. Trimming shortened V by 8 bases and J by 7 bases, and 17 bases separated the two germline ends. CDR3 in DNA: TGTGCCAGCTTGGGGGACACCCATGGGACCCAGTACTTC. This sequence encodes CASLGDTHGTQYF.

This clonotype occurred many times. The genes are TRBV12-3 or TRBV12-4 and TRBJ1-5; maybe TRBD1 (6 bases). Trimming removed 6 bases at V and 5 bases at J, with 17 bases between. The CDR3 consists of 15 residues. DNA for the CDR3: TGTGCCAGCAGCGCCACGACAGGTTTCGATCAGCCCCAGCATTTT. It translates to CASSATTGFDQPQHF.

Points on this clonotype: A far larger clone is one nucleotide away, so this likely arose from a read error. The chain joins TRBV2 to TRBJ2-3, with a tentative D call TRBD1 (6 bases). The germline gives CDR1 SNHLY, CDR2 FYNNEI. The CDR3 has 14 residues. The CDR3 DNA follows: TGTGCCAGCAGTCCTAACAGGGCGGCAGATGCGCAGTATTTT. Translation gives CASSPNRAADAQYF.

About this clonotype: This likely stems from a read error, as it lies one base from a far larger clone. V gene TRBV12-3 or TRBV12-4 combines with J gene TRBJ2-7; 7 nucleotides line up with TRBD1. Germline trimming cut 6 bases from V and 2 bases from J; bases unmatched to any gene: 7. This CDR3 is built from 14 residues. CDR3 nucleotide sequence: TGTGCCAGCAGGAACAGGGGACCCACCTACGAGCAGTACTTC. Its protein product is CASRNRGPTYEQYF.

There are a few counts of this clonotype. Here the CDR3 reads CASSLLATGGINYGYTF. In DNA, the CDR3 is TGTGCCAGCAGCTTGCTCGCTACAGGGGGCATTAACTATGGCTACACCTTC. The rearrangement uses TRBV5-4 and TRBJ1-2; 9 bases are shared with TRBD1. Germline CDR1 and CDR2: SGHNT and YYREEE (reference sequence). Trimming took 1 base from V and 1 from J; bases not matched to a gene: 8. CDR3 length equals 17 residues.

The chain is built from TRBV6-1 and TRBJ1-1; TRBD1 is a possible D gene (5 bases). The V gene lost 3 bases and the J gene lost 0 bases, with 11 bases spanning the gap. Germline CDR1 MNHNS, CDR2 SASEGT. CDR3 length: 15 amino acids. This chain's CDR3 is CASSDPGRVNTEAFF. The CDR3 nucleotides are TGTGCCAGCAGTGACCCGGGACGGGTGAACACTGAAGCTTTCTTT.

This clonotype was detected a few times. The chain couples TRBV19 to TRBJ1-1, with 8 bases fitting TRBD1. The CDR3 is made up of 14 amino acids. The V segment lost 5 bases and the J segment 7 bases; nucleotides outside the gene matches: 9. The V gene's germline CDR1 is LNHDA and CDR2 SQIVND (reference sequence). The CDR3 protein is CASSLGAGGFEAFF. The CDR3 coding sequence is TGTGCCAGTAGTCTCGGCGCAGGGGGCTTTGAAGCTTTCTTT.

This clonotype was seen at least ten times. This chain uses TRBV27 with TRBJ2-3; D is ambiguous. This CDR3 comprises 15 residues. The germline V gene encodes CDR1 MNHEY and CDR2 SMNVEV (reference sequence). Trimming shortened V by 3 bases and J by 0 bases, and 10 bases separated the two germline ends. The CDR3 sequence is CASSFRAPSTDTQYF. As DNA, the CDR3 is TGTGCCAGCAGTTTCCGGGCGCCTAGCACAGATACGCAGTATTTT.

This clonotype occurred a few times. J is TRBJ2-5 and V is TRBV5-1, with 7 positions matching TRBD2. The J segment lost 2 bases and the V segment lost 4 bases, leaving 8 bases of the junction unmatched. The CDR3 runs 15 residues. Germline V gives CDR1 SGHRS, CDR2 YFSETQ. CDR3 sequence: CASSRALAAQETQYF. CDR3 DNA sequence: TGCGCCAGCAGCCGTGCCCTAGCGGCTCAAGAGACCCAGTACTTC.